This T cell receptor beta chain was sequenced in a study of a mutant IDH1 vaccine in newly diagnosed glioma. Turning to the study itself: Vaccination started 4-6 weeks after radiotherapy alone, or with temozolomide cycles. Earlier therapy was either radiotherapy, temozolomide, or both, and most got both. Study-wide results and limits: Pseudoprogression appeared independent of alterations in top peripheral clonotypes.

V gave up 5 bases and J gave up 4 bases, with 9 bases separating them. The CDR3 is 12 residues long. Germline values: CDR1 GTSNPN, CDR2 SVGIG (reference sequence). Noted time point: week 11, during vaccination. All doses held 300 ug of mutant IDH1 20-mer peptide, with topical imiquimod. New WHO grade 3 or 4 astrocytomas that were IDH1-mutant and ATRX-lost had been found in donors. Assay used: immunoSEQ multiplex PCR; TCRdb lists only in-frame clones, some missing. The sample consists of 120,000 or so clones, roughly 77% of them appearing once. A word on this clone: Its antigen is unknown.

This clonotype was obtained from a middle-aged man with glioma. The sample here was PBMCs, taken from a glioma patient whose treatment included an IDH1 peptide vaccine. This chain uses TRBV30 with TRBJ1-3; no clear D. CDR3 region: CAWAVGGNTIYF. The DNA for the CDR3 is TGTGCCTGGGCTGTGGGCGGAAACACCATATATTTT.